The clone carrying this TCR beta chain was counted a few times. The antigen remains unidentified. The CDR3 is made up of 14 amino acids. Trimming stripped 6 bases from V and 0 bases from J, with 9 bases between. 5'RACE primed from the constant segment yielded TCR alpha and TCR beta cDNA libraries bearing sample barcodes and UMIs. In TCRdb, the 5' RACE reads were re-called with MiXCR into one record per CDR3 protein. The repertoire includes roughly 280,000 distinct CDR3 sequences, 7% to 10% of them detected once, and around a fifth sits in the top ten. The sample originates from a study of T-cell memory formation after mild COVID-19. About the research overall: The two donors had largely donor-specific TCR clusters.

Study conclusions and caveats: The appearance of some responding clones in pre-infection memory suggested that cross-reactive memory joined. CD4+ clones that contracted lay mainly in CM and EM; CD8+ ones lay in EMRA.

The rearrangement links TRBV12-3 or TRBV12-4 to TRBJ1-5; D not resolved. The receptor was isolated from a man between 18 and 29 years old who had mild COVID-19 (a few samples of this study predate the infection). Cell type and time point are not known. The source material was PBMCs or a T cell subset sorted from them (not recorded which). The CDR3, as DNA: TGTGCCAGCAGCAGCAGCAATAGCAATCAGCCCCAGCATTTT. Protein: CASSSSNSNQPQHF.